A selection of T cell receptor beta chains follows, all from one sample in a study of shared clonotypes between healthy human individuals. Repertoires were generated with immunoSEQ multiplex PCR, while TCRdb's copy carries only in-frame clones and drops some. The sample lists approximately 2.5 million clones; around 94% were seen once. Sequenced: naive CD4+ T cells sorted from blood. The receptors derive from a man younger than 35 in good health. The CDR3 runs from the conserved cysteine through the conserved F or W. The D gene is left open where the match is weak. Size is omitted from some rows. Given values are once, few, many or a class for expanded clones.

d_call clone_size j_call v_call cdr3_aa cdr3_nt
. . TRBJ2-7 TRBV23-1 CASSHPGGLGGSYEQYF TGCGCCAGCAGTCATCCTGGGGGCTTAGGGGGATCCTACGAGCAGTACTTC
. . TRBJ2-7 TRBV30 CAWSTSCRKAYEQYF TGTGCCTGGAGTACGAGCTGCAGGAAGGCCTACGAGCAGTACTTC
TRBD1 . TRBJ1-4 TRBV12-5 CASRTDRPNEKLFF TGTGCTAGTCGAACGGACAGGCCCAATGAAAAACTGTTTTTT
TRBD1 . TRBJ2-7 TRBV6-1 CASSGGTGHFTNSYEQYF TGTGCCAGCAGTGGCGGGACAGGGCACTTCACCAACTCCTACGAGCAGTACTTC
. . TRBJ2-3 TRBV9 CASSSTPGAGTDTQYF TGTGCCAGCAGCTCTACTCCAGGGGCGGGCACAGATACGCAGTATTTT
. . TRBJ1-5 TRBV2 CASSLNNQPQHF TGTGCCAGCAGTCTAAATAATCAGCCCCAGCATTTT
. . TRBJ2-3 TRBV7-2 CASSPNLGRDTQYF TGTGCCAGCAGCCCAAACCTAGGCCGGGATACGCAGTATTTT
. once TRBJ1-3 TRBV19 CASRSDRISGNTIYF TGTGCCAGTAGGAGCGACAGGATCTCTGGAAACACCATATATTTT
. . TRBJ1-2 TRBV11-2 CASSLGVDGYTF TGTGCCAGCAGCTTAGGGGTTGATGGCTACACCTTC
TRBD1 . TRBJ2-7 TRBV5-1 CASSLDAGGLYEQYF TGCGCCAGCAGCTTGGATGCAGGGGGCCTCTACGAGCAGTACTTC
TRBD1 . TRBJ1-3 TRBV7-9 CASSRGQSSGNTIYF TGTGCCAGCAGCCGGGGACAGTCCTCTGGAAACACCATATATTTT
. . TRBJ1-1 TRBV25-1 CASSEYRTKLNTEAFF TGTGCCAGCAGTGAATATAGGACCAAACTGAACACTGAAGCTTTCTTT
. . TRBJ2-3 TRBV5-1 CASSLAGDTQYF TGCGCCAGCAGCTTGGCTGGGGATACGCAGTATTTT
. . TRBJ2-2 TRBV7-6 CASSRAPGSPGELFF TGTGCCAGCAGCCGGGCCCCTGGGAGTCCCGGGGAGCTGTTTTTT
. . TRBJ1-2 TRBV6-1 CASCRGIGYGYTF TGTGCCAGCTGCAGGGGTATCGGCTATGGCTACACCTTC
. few TRBJ1-2 TRBV10-3 CAIRGQGVNYGYTF TGTGCCATCCGAGGGCAGGGTGTAAACTATGGCTACACCTTC
TRBD2 once TRBJ2-3 TRBV5-1 CASSFTTSGGADTQYF TGCGCCAGCAGTTTCACAACTAGCGGGGGGGCAGATACGCAGTATTTT
TRBD1 . TRBJ2-3 TRBV7-9 CASSLNRGTDTQYF TGTGCCAGCAGCTTGAACAGGGGTACAGATACGCAGTATTTT
TRBD2 . TRBJ2-5 TRBV5-4 CASGKTSGGQETQYF TGTGCCAGCGGCAAAACTAGCGGGGGTCAAGAGACCCAGTACTTC
TRBD1 . TRBJ2-5 TRBV7-3 CASSTGQGSSQYF TGTGCCAGCAGCACTGGACAGGGGAGTTCCCAGTACTTC
. . TRBJ1-6 TRBV11-3 CASSLGVESPLHF TGTGCCAGCAGCTTAGGGGTAGAGTCACCCCTCCACTTT
. . TRBJ2-2 TRBV5-1 CASSLGTSAGELFF TGCGCCAGCAGCCTAGGGACATCGGCCGGGGAGCTGTTTTTT
TRBD2 . TRBJ2-1 TRBV5-1 CASSFLGGARDEQFF TGCGCCAGCAGCTTCCTCGGGGGGGCAAGAGATGAGCAGTTCTTC
TRBD1 . TRBJ2-3 TRBV5-6 CASSEGQLTQYF TGTGCCAGCAGCGAGGGACAGTTGACGCAGTATTTT
TRBD2 . TRBJ2-1 TRBV28 CASSSPAGGEFF TGTGCCAGCAGTTCCCCGGCGGGGGGTGAGTTCTTC
. . TRBJ2-3 TRBV7-3 CASSLNSHTDTQYF TGTGCCAGCAGCTTAAACTCTCACACAGATACGCAGTATTTT
. . TRBJ2-3 TRBV11-1 CASSLGHPTDTQYF TGTGCCAGCAGCTTGGGACACCCCACAGATACGCAGTATTTT
. . TRBJ1-1 TRBV29-1 CSAGDLMNTEAFF TGCAGCGCGGGGGATTTGATGAACACTGAAGCTTTCTTT
TRBD1 . TRBJ2-2 TRBV9 CASSVTGDYTGELFF TGTGCCAGCAGCGTAACAGGGGATTACACCGGGGAGCTGTTTTTT
TRBD1 . TRBJ1-5 TRBV27 CATWSPSRGDGQPQHF TGTGCCACCTGGTCTCCGAGCAGGGGGGACGGTCAGCCCCAGCATTTT
. . TRBJ1-1 TRBV7-2 CASSLGQSGTEAFF TGTGCCAGCAGCCTCGGACAGAGTGGCACTGAAGCTTTCTTT
. . TRBJ1-4 TRBV10-3 CAIRAANEKLFF TGTGCCATCAGGGCAGCAAATGAAAAACTGTTTTTT
. . TRBJ1-4 TRBV2 CASSAPGKNEKLFF TGTGCCAGCAGCGCCCCCGGGAAGAATGAAAAACTGTTTTTT
. . TRBJ2-7 TRBV1 CTSSPNTSGENCEQYF TGCACCAGCAGCCCGAACACTAGCGGGGAGAATTGCGAGCAGTACTTC
. few TRBJ1-6 TRBV6-1 CASSEAGRVISPLHF TGTGCCAGCAGTGAAGCGGGTCGGGTAATCTCACCCCTCCACTTT
. . TRBJ2-7 TRBV9 CASSVDGVNYEQYF TGTGCCAGCAGCGTAGATGGGGTGAACTACGAGCAGTACTTC
. . TRBJ1-2 TRBV6-6 CASSLIGENGYTF TGTGCCAGCAGCTTAATCGGGGAGAACGGCTACACCTTC
. . TRBJ2-7 TRBV7-2 CASSMRRGGGGSLSYEQYF TGTGCCAGCAGCATGCGGAGAGGGGGAGGGGGCTCTTTATCCTACGAGCAGTACTTC
. . TRBJ2-1 TRBV7-9 CASSLISLTGYNEQFF TGTGCCAGCAGCTTAATAAGCTTAACAGGTTACAATGAGCAGTTCTTC
TRBD2 . TRBJ2-1 TRBV11-2 CASSLLPSGDYNEQFF TGTGCCAGCAGCTTATTGCCTAGCGGGGACTACAATGAGCAGTTCTTC
. few TRBJ1-6 TRBV6-4 CATSDSWNSPLHF TGTGCCACCTCGGATAGTTGGAATTCACCCCTCCACTTT
. . TRBJ2-4 TRBV6-5 CASSWSRTVKVQYF TGTGCCAGCAGTTGGTCGAGGACAGTCAAAGTTCAGTACTTC
TRBD2 . TRBJ2-1 TRBV2 CASSEGTSAPREQFF TGTGCCAGCAGTGAGGGGACTAGCGCGCCCCGGGAGCAGTTCTTC
TRBD2 . TRBJ2-5 TRBV10-3 CAISVTSGETQYF TGTGCCATCAGTGTCACTAGCGGAGAGACCCAGTACTTC
. . TRBJ1-4 TRBV25-1 CASSDGGREKLFF TGTGCCAGCAGTGATGGGGGGCGTGAAAAACTGTTTTTT
. once TRBJ1-5 TRBV7-9 CASSLEGASNQPQHF TGTGCCAGCAGCTTAGAGGGTGCCAGCAATCAGCCCCAGCATTTT
. . TRBJ2-7 TRBV7-8 CASSLQTGSSYEQYF TGTGCCAGCAGCTTACAGACAGGCAGCTCCTACGAGCAGTACTTC
. . TRBJ2-5 TRBV30 CAWSRGRTSQETQYF TGTGCCTGGAGTAGGGGCCGGACTTCCCAAGAGACCCAGTACTTC
TRBD2 . TRBJ2-5 TRBV7-2 CASSTSGGLPQETQYF TGTGCCAGCAGCACTTCCGGGGGACTACCACAAGAGACCCAGTACTTC